A single sample is the source of the 16 T cell receptor beta chains below, sequenced in a study of blood T cell repertoires in COVID-19. Only in-frame clones appear in the TCRdb table, and some are missing; sequencing was by immunoSEQ multiplex PCR. The sample comprises approximately 440,000 clones, 90% of which are singletons, and less than 0.75% rests with the top ten. Specimen: PBMCs or T cells enriched from blood (not recorded which). The origin of the receptors is a man aged 18-30 years who had recovered from COVID-19.

V and J are TRBV4-1 and TRBJ1-4; 7 nucleotides align to TRBD1. V dropped 2 bases and J dropped 0; count of bases not matched to a gene: 3. CDR1 is MGHRA and CDR2 is YSYEKL in the germline V gene. This CDR3 contains 16 residues. The chain's CDR3 is CASSQPGTATNEKLFF. Written as DNA, the CDR3 is TGCGCCAGCAGCCAACCCGGGACAGCAACTAATGAAAAACTGTTTTTT.

The chain uses TRBV15 and TRBJ1-5; TRBD1 matches 7 bases. CDR1 and CDR2 from the germline V gene are LNHNV and YYDKDF (reference sequence). Germline trimming cut 3 bases from V and 16 bases from J; bases unmatched to any gene: 15. The CDR3 loop spans 14 amino acids. The CDR3 DNA is TGTGCCACCAGCAGCGAGTTTTCCAGGGGGACACGTCATTTT. Encoded protein: CATSSEFSRGTRHF.

The rearrangement links TRBV7-8 to TRBJ1-6; weak D call: TRBD1 (5 bases). The CDR3 runs 17 residues. V shed 1 base and J shed 0 bases, with 10 bases lying between them. Per the germline V gene, CDR1 is SGHVS and CDR2 is FQNEAQ. CDR3 in amino acids: CASSLVGGISYNSPLHF. CDR3 coding DNA: TGTGCCAGCAGCTTAGTGGGGGGGATCTCCTATAATTCACCCCTCCACTTT.

V and J are TRBV7-8 and TRBJ1-4, with a weak D call TRBD1 (6 bases). This CDR3 comprises 16 residues. V was cut by 5 bases and J by 7 bases, with 20 bases left in between. Looked up from germline, CDR1 is SGHVS and CDR2 is FQNEAQ. The CDR3 reads CASSADDRWEIEKLFF. The DNA for the CDR3 is TGTGCCAGCAGCGCAGATGACAGGTGGGAAATTGAAAAACTGTTTTTT.

The chain links TRBV5-1 to TRBJ1-2; TRBD1 matches at 9 bases. CDR1 is SGHRS, CDR2 YFSETQ, per germline. Trimming removed 3 bases from V and 8 bases from J; junction bases left unmatched: 17. The CDR3 totals 17 residues. The CDR3 sequence: CASSWGASGTGSQGYTF. CDR3 nucleotide sequence: TGCGCCAGCAGCTGGGGGGCCTCCGGGACAGGGTCGCAAGGCTACACCTTC.

The J gene is TRBJ1-5, the V gene TRBV19; D remains ambiguous. Looked up from germline, CDR1 is LNHDA and CDR2 is SQIVND (reference sequence). V was cut by 8 bases and J by 3 bases, with 11 bases left in between. This CDR3 region has 13 residues. CDR3: CASVEGYNQPQHF. The CDR3, as DNA: TGTGCCAGTGTCGAGGGATACAATCAGCCCCAGCATTTT.

The chain employs TRBV9 and TRBJ1-2; TRBD1 is a possible D gene (5 bases). CDR3 length equals 14 residues. The V end lost 0 bases, the J end lost 2 bases, and 8 bases lay between the germline ends. Germline assignment: CDR1 SGDLS and CDR2 YYNGEE. The CDR3 region is CASSVAGPNYGYTF. The CDR3, as DNA: TGTGCCAGCAGCGTAGCAGGGCCCAACTATGGCTACACCTTC.

The chain is built from TRBV7-9 and TRBJ2-1; 9 bases agree with TRBD2. The germline gives CDR1 SEHNR, CDR2 FQNEAQ (reference sequence). The CDR3 length is 17 residues. With 5 bases clipped from V and 4 bases from J, the junction kept 12 bases outside the gene matches. The CDR3 coding sequence is TGTGCCAGCAGCGTAGGGGGTAGCGGGGGCCTTTACAATGAGCAGTTCTTC. Amino acid sequence: CASSVGGSGGLYNEQFF.

The CDR3 here is CASSHRPGLAGAAGQFF. The CDR3 DNA follows: TGTGCCAGCAGCCACAGACCGGGACTAGCGGGAGCCGCGGGGCAGTTCTTC. The J gene is TRBJ2-1, the V gene TRBV14, with 14 bases that match TRBD2. The ends lost 3 bases at V and 12 bases at J; junction bases unmatched: 13. The germline V gene has CDR1 SGHDN and CDR2 FVKESK. This CDR3 has 17 residues.

This clone was detected only a few times. This chain uses TRBV30 with TRBJ1-2; D unclear. V lost 0 bases and J 8 bases, leaving 19 bases between the germline ends. CDR3 size: 15 residues. Germline-derived CDR1 and CDR2 are GTSNPN and SVGIG (reference sequence). DNA of the CDR3: TGTGCCTGGAGTGTAATCCCGGGTCCTCGGGAGGGCTACACCTTC. Amino acids: CAWSVIPGPREGYTF.

The V call is TRBV28, the J call TRBJ1-4; D perhaps matches TRBD1 (5 bases). Germline-derived CDR1 and CDR2 are MDHEN and SYDVKM. The CDR3 is 15 residues long. The ends were cut back, 3 bases at V and 8 bases at J, with 16 bases in the middle. CDR3 bases: TGTGCCAGCAGTTTCGCGGCAGGGAGGTTCGAAAAACTGTTTTTT. Translating gives CASSFAAGRFEKLFF.

The gene calls are TRBV18 and TRBJ1-1, with 8 bases lining up with TRBD1. Germline loops: CDR1 KGHSH, CDR2 LQKENI. The CDR3 has 18 residues. The trim removed 4 bases at V and 0 bases at J, leaving 13 bases unmatched. The CDR3 nucleotides read TGTGCCAGCTCACTGAGCCGAGGACAGGGAGACATGAACACTGAAGCTTTCTTT. Translating gives CASSLSRGQGDMNTEAFF.

The rearrangement links TRBV6-5 to TRBJ1-3; D remains ambiguous. Germline V lookup: CDR1 MNHEY, CDR2 SVGAGI. This CDR3 region has 14 residues. The ends were cut back, 8 bases at V and 0 bases at J, with 11 bases in the middle. The CDR3 loop is CASLYGSSGNTIYF. The CDR3, as DNA: TGTGCCAGCCTTTACGGTAGCTCTGGAAACACCATATATTTT.

V usage is TRBV6-2 or TRBV6-3 and J usage is TRBJ2-2, with TRBD1 as a possible D gene (5 bases). Trimming shortened V by 4 bases and J by 1 base, and 19 bases separated the two germline ends. Germline values: CDR1 MNHEY, CDR2 SVGEGT. The CDR3 spans 18 residues. CDR3 protein: CASSSTRSGIGNTGELFF. The CDR3 region has the DNA TGTGCCAGCAGTTCGACGCGATCAGGGATCGGGAACACCGGGGAGCTGTTTTTT.

The rearrangement joins TRBV28 to TRBJ1-6; no clear D gene. The CDR3 sequence is 14 residues long. CDR1 MDHEN and CDR2 SYDVKM come from the germline V gene. Trimming shortened V by 2 bases and J by 11 bases, and 13 bases separated the two germline ends. The CDR3 sequence is CASSLEPSVPPLHF. As DNA, the CDR3 is TGTGCCAGCAGTTTAGAACCGTCGGTCCCACCCCTCCACTTT.

The rearrangement links TRBV7-9 to TRBJ1-1, with D tentatively TRBD1 (5 bases). CDR3 length: 14 amino acids. Germline V gene data show CDR1 as SEHNR and CDR2 as FQNEAQ (reference sequence). Trimming removed 4 bases from V and 4 bases from J, with 13 bases in between. The CDR3 region has the DNA TGTGCCAGCAGCTCCCCTGGGGCGTTCACTGAAGCTTTCTTT. Encoded protein: CASSSPGAFTEAFF.